This T cell receptor (beta chain) was documented in a study of tumour-infiltrating T cells in Burkitt lymphoma (dated by TCRdb to the early 2020s). Regarding the complete study: TCR repertoire data were compared against clinical outcome, and productive clonality predicted overall survival and progression-free survival independently of established prognostic factors such as age at diagnosis.

As to this clone: This receptor's antigen is unknown. No base-level quality is on record; no much larger clone is a single base apart.

Germline trimming: 0 bases from V, 3 bases from J; junction bases outside gene matches: 4. The germline V gene encodes CDR1 GTSNPN and CDR2 SVGIG (reference sequence). From the cysteine up to the phenylalanine, the CDR3 has a length of 14 residues. The only DNA kept is the CDR3, 42 bases in frame from the first base. Receptor libraries were prepared by the immunoSEQ multiplex PCR assay. Sourced from immuneACCESS, this table was stored by TCRdb with only in-frame sequences that have V and J called. A share of the clones is absent; for the studies checked, an unresolved V gene accounts for under half, and the remainder has no known explanation. For this sample the table gives about 15,000 clones, of which approximately 71% were detected only once. 7.2% of the sample comes from the top ten.

Sequenced: tumor tissue. The sequence came from a human donor with diffuse large B-cell lymphoma. The chain is assembled from TRBV30 and TRBJ1-1, with 7 middle bases fitting TRBD1. The sequenced DNA: TGTGCCTGGAGTGTCCACAGGGGCGACACTGAAGCTTTCTTT. This translates into CAWSVHRGDTEAFF. The variable domain in full, with residues beyond the CDR3 obtained from the reference TRBV30 and TRBJ1-1 genes, is SQTIHQWPATLVQPVGSPLSLECTVEGTSNPNLYWYRQAAGRGLQLLFYSVGIGQISSEVPQNLSASRPQDRQFILSSKKLLLSDSGFYLCAWSVHRGDTEAFFGQGTRLTVV.